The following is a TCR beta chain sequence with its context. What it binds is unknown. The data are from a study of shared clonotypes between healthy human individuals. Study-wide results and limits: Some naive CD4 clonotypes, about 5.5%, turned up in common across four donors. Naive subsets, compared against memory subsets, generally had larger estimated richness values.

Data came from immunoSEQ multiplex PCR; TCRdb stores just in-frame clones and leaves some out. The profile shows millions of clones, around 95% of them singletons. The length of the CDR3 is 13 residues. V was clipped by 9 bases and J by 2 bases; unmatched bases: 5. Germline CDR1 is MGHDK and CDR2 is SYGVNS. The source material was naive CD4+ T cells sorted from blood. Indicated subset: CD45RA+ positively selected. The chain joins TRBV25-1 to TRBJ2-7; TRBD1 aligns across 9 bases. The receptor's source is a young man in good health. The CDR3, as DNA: TGTGCCAGTTGGACAGGGGCCCCCTACGAGCAGTACTTC. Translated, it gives CASWTGAPYEQYF.